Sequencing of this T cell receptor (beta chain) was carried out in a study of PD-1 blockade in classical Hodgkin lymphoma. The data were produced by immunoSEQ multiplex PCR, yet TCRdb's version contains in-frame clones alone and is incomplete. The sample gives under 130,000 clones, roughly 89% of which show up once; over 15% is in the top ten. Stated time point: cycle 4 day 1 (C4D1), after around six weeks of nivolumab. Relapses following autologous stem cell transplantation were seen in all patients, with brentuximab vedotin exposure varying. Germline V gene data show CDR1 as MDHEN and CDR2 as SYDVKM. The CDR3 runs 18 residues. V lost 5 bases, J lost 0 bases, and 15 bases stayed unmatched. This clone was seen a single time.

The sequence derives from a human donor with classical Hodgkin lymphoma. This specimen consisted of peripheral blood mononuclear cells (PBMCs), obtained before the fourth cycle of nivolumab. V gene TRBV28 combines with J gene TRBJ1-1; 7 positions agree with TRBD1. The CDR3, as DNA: TGTGCCAGCAGTCCTGGGCCCCAGAAGACAGGGATGAACACTGAAGCTTTCTTT. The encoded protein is CASSPGPQKTGMNTEAFF.